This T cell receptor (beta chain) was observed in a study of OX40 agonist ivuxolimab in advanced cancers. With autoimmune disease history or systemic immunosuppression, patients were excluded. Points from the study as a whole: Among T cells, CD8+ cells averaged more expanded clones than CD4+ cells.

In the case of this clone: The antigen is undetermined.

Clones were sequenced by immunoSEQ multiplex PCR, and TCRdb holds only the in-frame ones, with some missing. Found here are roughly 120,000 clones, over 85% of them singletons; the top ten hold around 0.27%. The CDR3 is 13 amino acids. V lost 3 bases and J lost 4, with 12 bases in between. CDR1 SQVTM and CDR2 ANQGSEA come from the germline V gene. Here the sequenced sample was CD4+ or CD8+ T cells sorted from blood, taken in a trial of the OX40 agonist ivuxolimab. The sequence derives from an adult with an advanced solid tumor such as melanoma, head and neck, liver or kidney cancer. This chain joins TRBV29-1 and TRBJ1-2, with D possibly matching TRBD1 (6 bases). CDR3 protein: CSVESGQRYGYTF. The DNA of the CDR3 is TGCAGCGTTGAGTCGGGACAACGCTATGGCTACACCTTC. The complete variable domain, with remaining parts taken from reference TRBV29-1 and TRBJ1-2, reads SAVISQKPSRDICQRGTSLTIQCQVDSQVTMMFWYRQQPGQSLTLIATANQGSEATYESGFVIDKFPISRPNLTFSTLTVSNMSPEDSSIYLCSVESGQRYGYTFGSGTRLTVV.